The rows below give T cell receptor beta chains drawn from one sample of a study of metastatic and nonmetastatic thyroid tumors. TCRdb re-called clones from the PCR reads using MiXCR. Found here are approximately 16,000 clones, 9.5% to 15% of them singletons; the top ten hold about 30%. Sequenced material: blood. The receptors shown here come from a female donor with papillary thyroid cancer or a benign thyroid nodule (not recorded which). Some clones in this sample may be carry-over from other donors' samples. The CDR3 runs from the conserved cysteine through the conserved F or W. D genes are given only for firm matches. Rows give clone size only sometimes, using once, few, many, or a class for an expanded clone.

cdr3_length	clone_size	j_call	d_call	v_call	cdr3_aa	cdr3_nt
17	many	TRBJ2-1	TRBD2	TRBV5-1	CASSLLTSGRAGNEQFF	TGCGCCAGCAGCTTGTTGACTAGCGGGAGGGCAGGGAATGAGCAGTTCTTC
14	few	TRBJ1-2	NA	TRBV6-1	CASSQLGGNYGYTF	TGTGCCAGCAGCCAACTTGGGGGCAACTATGGCTACACCTTC
16	medium-sized	TRBJ2-1	NA	TRBV11-2	CASSDTGTGVWNEQFF	TGTGCCAGCAGCGACACCGGGACCGGTGTATGGAATGAGCAGTTCTTC
16	many	TRBJ2-1	TRBD1	TRBV18	CASSPTDRGRFNEQFF	TGTGCCAGCTCACCAACAGACAGGGGGCGCTTCAATGAGCAGTTCTTC
13	few	TRBJ2-3	NA	TRBV6-4	CASSECVAYTQYF	TGTGCCAGCAGTGAGTGCGTAGCATATACGCAGTATTTT
14	many	TRBJ2-3	NA	TRBV18	CASSPRLSTDTQYF	TGTGCCAGCTCACCTCGGCTTAGCACAGATACGCAGTATTTT
16	few	TRBJ2-7	NA	TRBV15	CATSREIGWQTYEQYF	TGTGCCACCAGCAGAGAGATAGGGTGGCAGACCTACGAGCAGTACTTC
13	many	TRBJ1-4	NA	TRBV5-1	CASSFSGTEKLFF	TGCGCCAGCAGCTTCTCGGGGACAGAAAAACTGTTTTTT
12	many	TRBJ2-7	NA	TRBV4-1	CASSRDGYEQYF	TGCGCCAGCAGTCGGGACGGGTACGAGCAGTACTTC
14	medium-sized	TRBJ2-2	TRBD1	TRBV6-4	CASSTTGETGELFF	TGTGCCAGCAGTACGACAGGGGAAACCGGGGAGCTGTTTTTT
15	medium-sized	TRBJ2-7	NA	TRBV6-1	CASSGAHSGRGEQYF	TGTGCCAGCAGTGGGGCCCACAGCGGTCGGGGTGAGCAGTACTTC
11	many	TRBJ2-3	NA	TRBV3-1	CASSQGNTQYF	TGTGCCAGCAGCCAAGGTAATACGCAGTATTTT
13	NA	TRBJ2-7	NA	TRBV14	CASSPDMDYGQYF	TGTGCCAGCAGCCCGGACATGGACTACGGGCAGTACTTC
16	NA	TRBJ2-3	TRBD2	TRBV11-2	CASSLDSGGPSDTQYF	TGTGCCAGCAGCTTAGATAGCGGGGGGCCGTCTGATACGCAGTATTTT
14	many	TRBJ2-7	NA	TRBV20-1	CSAKRGSGSYEQYF	TGCAGTGCTAAACGGGGTAGCGGCTCCTACGAGCAGTACTTC
15	once	TRBJ2-5	TRBD2	TRBV7-2	CASSLGGGFQETQYF	TGTGCCAGCAGCTTAGGGGGAGGGTTCCAAGAGACCCAGTACTTC
17	many	TRBJ2-5	NA	TRBV18	CASSPPPGSKRGETQYF	TGTGCCAGCTCACCACCGCCAGGGTCAAAGCGAGGGGAGACCCAGTACTTC